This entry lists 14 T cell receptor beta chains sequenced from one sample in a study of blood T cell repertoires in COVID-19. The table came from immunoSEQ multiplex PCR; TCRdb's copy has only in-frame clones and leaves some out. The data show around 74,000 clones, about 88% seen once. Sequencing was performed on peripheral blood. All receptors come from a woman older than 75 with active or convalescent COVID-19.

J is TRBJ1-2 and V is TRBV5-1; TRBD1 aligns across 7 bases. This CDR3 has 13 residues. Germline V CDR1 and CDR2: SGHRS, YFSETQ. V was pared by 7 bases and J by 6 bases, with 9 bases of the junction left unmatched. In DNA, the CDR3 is TGCGCCAGCCGAGGGGGCTCTGGAGATGGCTACACCTTC. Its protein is CASRGGSGDGYTF.

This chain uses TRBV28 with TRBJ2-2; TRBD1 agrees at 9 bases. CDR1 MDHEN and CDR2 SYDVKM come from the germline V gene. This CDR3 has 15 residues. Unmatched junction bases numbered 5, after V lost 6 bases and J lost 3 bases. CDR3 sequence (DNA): TGTGCCAGCAGCCAAGGGACAGGGTACACCGGGGAGCTGTTTTTT. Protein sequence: CASSQGTGYTGELFF.

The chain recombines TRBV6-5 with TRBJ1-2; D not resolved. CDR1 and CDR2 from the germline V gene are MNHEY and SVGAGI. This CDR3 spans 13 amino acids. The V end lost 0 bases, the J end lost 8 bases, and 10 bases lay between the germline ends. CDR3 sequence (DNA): TGTGCCAGCAGTTACTCTGCCGGGGAAGGCTACACCTTC. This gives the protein CASSYSAGEGYTF.

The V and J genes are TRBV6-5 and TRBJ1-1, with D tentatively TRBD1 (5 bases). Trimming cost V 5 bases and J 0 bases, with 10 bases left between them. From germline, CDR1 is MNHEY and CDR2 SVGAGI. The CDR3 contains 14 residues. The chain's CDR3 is CASSMGGMNTEAFF. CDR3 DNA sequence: TGTGCCAGCAGTATGGGGGGAATGAACACTGAAGCTTTCTTT.

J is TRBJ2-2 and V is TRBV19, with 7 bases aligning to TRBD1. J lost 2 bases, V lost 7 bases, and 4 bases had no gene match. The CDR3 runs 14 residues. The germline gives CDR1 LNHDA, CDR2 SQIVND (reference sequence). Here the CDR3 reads CASIGTANTGELFF. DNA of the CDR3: TGTGCCAGTATTGGGACAGCAAACACCGGGGAGCTGTTTTTT.

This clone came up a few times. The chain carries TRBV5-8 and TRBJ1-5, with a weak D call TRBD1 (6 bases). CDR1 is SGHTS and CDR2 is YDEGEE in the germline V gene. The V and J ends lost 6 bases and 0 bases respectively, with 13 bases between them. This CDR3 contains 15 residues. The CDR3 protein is CASTDGQYSNQPQHF. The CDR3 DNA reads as TGTGCCAGCACCGACGGACAGTATAGCAATCAGCCCCAGCATTTT.

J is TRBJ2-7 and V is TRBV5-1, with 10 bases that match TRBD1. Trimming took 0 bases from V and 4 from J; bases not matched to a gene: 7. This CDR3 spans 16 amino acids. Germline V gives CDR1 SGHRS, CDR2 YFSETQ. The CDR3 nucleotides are TGCGCCAGCAGCTTGGCACCCGGGACAGGGGCTTACGAGCAGTACTTC. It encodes CASSLAPGTGAYEQYF.

The CDR3 region has the DNA TGTGCCTGGAGTCCCGGGTCGCGCGGCTACACCTTC. Translating it yields CAWSPGSRGYTF. V gene TRBV30 combines with J gene TRBJ1-2; D remains unclear. The CDR3 contains 12 residues. V was pared by 2 bases and J by 8 bases, with 12 bases between. In germline, CDR1 is GTSNPN, CDR2 SVGIG (reference sequence). Filled out from reference TRBV30 and TRBJ1-2, the complete variable domain reads SQTIHQWPATLVQPVGSPLSLECTVEGTSNPNLYWYRQAAGRGLQLLFYSVGIGQISSEVPQNLSASRPQDRQFILSSKKLLLSDSGFYLCAWSPGSRGYTFGSGTRLTVV.

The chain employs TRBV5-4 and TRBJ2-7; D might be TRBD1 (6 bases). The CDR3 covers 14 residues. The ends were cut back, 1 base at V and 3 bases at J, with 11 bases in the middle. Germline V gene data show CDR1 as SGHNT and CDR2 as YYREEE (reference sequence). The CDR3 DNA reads TGTGCCAGCAGCTTGACAGGGCTCAGCTACGAGCAGTACTTC. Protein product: CASSLTGLSYEQYF.

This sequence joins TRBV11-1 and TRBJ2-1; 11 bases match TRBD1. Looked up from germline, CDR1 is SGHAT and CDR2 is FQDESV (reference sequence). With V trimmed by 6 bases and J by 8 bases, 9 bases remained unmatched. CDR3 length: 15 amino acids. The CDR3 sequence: CASRSGTGGLDEQFF. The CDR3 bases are TGTGCCAGCAGGTCCGGGACAGGGGGGTTGGATGAGCAGTTCTTC.

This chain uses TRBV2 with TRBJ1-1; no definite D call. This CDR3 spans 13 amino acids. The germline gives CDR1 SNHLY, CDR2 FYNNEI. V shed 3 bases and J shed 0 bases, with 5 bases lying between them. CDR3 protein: CASSERMNTEAFF. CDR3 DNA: TGTGCCAGCAGTGAGAGGATGAACACTGAAGCTTTCTTT.

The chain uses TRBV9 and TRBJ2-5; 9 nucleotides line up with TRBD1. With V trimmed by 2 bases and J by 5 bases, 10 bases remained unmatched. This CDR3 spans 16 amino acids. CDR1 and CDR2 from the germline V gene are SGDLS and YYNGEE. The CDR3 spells CASSVGGTGSRETQYF. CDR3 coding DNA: TGTGCCAGCAGCGTGGGGGGGACAGGGTCACGGGAGACCCAGTACTTC.

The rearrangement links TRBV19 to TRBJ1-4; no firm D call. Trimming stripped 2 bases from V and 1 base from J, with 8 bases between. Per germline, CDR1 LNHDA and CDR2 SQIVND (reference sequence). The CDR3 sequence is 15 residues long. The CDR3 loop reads CASSIRLETNEKLFF. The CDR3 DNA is TGTGCCAGTAGTATACGACTGGAAACTAATGAAAAACTGTTTTTT.

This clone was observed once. The CDR3 sequence: CASSPPGYEQYF. Here the CDR3 DNA reads TGTGCCAGCAGCCCTCCGGGATACGAGCAGTACTTC. The chain links TRBV27 to TRBJ2-7; tentative D call: TRBD2 (5 bases). This CDR3 has 12 residues. CDR1 MNHEY and CDR2 SMNVEV come from the germline V gene (reference sequence). V was cut by 6 bases and J by 4 bases, with 10 bases left in between.